This T cell receptor (beta chain) originates from a study of blood T cells in healthy people across ages. PCR was performed a second time for about 7 to 12 cycles using a sample-barcoded 5' primer and a J-beta primer mix. TCRdb recomputed calls from the 5' RACE reads with MiXCR, one row per CDR3 protein. The sample lists roughly 1.9 million distinct CDR3 sequences, about two fifths occurring once. The study isolated at least 7 million PBMCs from each sample. A minimum of 6 micrograms of total RNA was extracted per sample. This clonotype was seen a few times. This receptor was identified in a human donor in good health. The specimen sequenced was blood.

The DNA for the CDR3 is TGTGCCAGCAGCTTACAAAAGCTTTCCCGGAGAGAGGGGGATCAGCCCCAGCATTTT. Protein sequence: CASSLQKLSRREGDQPQHF. The chain links TRBV7-8 to TRBJ1-5; a possible D gene is TRBD1 (6 bases). Looked up from germline, CDR1 is SGHVS and CDR2 is FQNEAQ. With 2 bases removed from V and 5 bases from J, the gap between germline ends came to 25 bases. CDR3 length equals 19 residues. Based on the CDR3 plus reference TRBV7-8 and TRBJ1-5, the full variable domain is GAGVSQSPRYKVAKRGQDVALRCDPISGHVSLFWYQQALGQGPEFLTYFQNEAQLDKSGLPSDRFFAERPEGSVSTLKIQRTQQEDSAVYLCASSLQKLSRREGDQPQHFGDGTRLSIL.